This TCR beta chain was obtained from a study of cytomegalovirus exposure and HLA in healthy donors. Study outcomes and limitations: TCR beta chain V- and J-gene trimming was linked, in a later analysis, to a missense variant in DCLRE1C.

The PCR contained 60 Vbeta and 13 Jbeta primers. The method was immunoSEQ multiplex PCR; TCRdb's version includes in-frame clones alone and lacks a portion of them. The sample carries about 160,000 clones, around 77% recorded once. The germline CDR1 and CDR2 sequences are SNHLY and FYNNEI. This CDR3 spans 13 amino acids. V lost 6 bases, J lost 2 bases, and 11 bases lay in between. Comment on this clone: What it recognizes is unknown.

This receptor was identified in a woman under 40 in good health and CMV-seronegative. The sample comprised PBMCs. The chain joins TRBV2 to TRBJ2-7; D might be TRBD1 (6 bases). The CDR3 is CASRSQGPYEQYF. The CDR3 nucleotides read TGTGCCAGCAGATCACAGGGACCCTACGAGCAGTACTTC.